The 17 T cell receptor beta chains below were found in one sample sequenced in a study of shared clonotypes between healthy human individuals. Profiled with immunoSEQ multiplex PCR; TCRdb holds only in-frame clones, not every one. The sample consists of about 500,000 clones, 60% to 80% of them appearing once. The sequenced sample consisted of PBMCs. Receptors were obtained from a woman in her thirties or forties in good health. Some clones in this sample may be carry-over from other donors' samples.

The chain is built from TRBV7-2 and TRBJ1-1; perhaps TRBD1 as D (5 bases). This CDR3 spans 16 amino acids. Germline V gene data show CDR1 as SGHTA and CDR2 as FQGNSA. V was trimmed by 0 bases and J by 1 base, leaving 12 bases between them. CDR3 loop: CASSLALTGANTEAFF. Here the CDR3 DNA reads TGTGCCAGCAGCTTAGCTCTTACAGGAGCGAACACTGAAGCTTTCTTT.

CDR3 nucleotides: TGTGCCAGCAGCTCGAGCGGGAGCGTCGCGGGACTGACGCAGTATTTT. Its translation: CASSSSGSVAGLTQYF. This chain links TRBV5-4 with TRBJ2-3, with TRBD2 identical over 8 bases. V shed 3 bases and J 9 bases; nucleotides not matched to a gene: 15. Germline CDR1 SGHNT, CDR2 YYREEE (reference sequence). The CDR3 is made up of 16 amino acids.

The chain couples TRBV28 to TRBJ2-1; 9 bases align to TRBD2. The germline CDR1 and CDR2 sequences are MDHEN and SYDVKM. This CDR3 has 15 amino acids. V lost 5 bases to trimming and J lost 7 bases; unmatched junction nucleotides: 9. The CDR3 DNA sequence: TGTGCCAGCAGTCCCCTGACTAGCGGCAGTAATGAGCAGTTCTTC. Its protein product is CASSPLTSGSNEQFF.

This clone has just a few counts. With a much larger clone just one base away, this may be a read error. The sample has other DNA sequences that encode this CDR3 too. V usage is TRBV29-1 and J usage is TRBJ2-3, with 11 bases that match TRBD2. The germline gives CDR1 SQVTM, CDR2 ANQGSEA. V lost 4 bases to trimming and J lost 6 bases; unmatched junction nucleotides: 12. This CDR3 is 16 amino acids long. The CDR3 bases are TGCAGCGTTGTAATAGCGGGAGGGCCGGGATCGGATACGCAGTATTTT. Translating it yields CSVVIAGGPGSDTQYF.

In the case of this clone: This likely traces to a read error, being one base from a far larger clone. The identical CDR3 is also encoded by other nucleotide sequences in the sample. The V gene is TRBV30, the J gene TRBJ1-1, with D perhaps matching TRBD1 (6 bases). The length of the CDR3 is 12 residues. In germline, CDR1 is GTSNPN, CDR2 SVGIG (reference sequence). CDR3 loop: CAWGGGRSEAFF. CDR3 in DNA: TGTGCCTGGGGCGGGGGGCGGTCTGAAGCCTTCTTT.

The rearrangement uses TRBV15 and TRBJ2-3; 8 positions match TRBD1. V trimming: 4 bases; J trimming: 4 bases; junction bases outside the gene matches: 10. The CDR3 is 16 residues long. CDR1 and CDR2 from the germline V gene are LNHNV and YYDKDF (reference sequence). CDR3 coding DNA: TGTGCCACCAGCACCGGACAGGGAGATAGAGCAGATACGCAGTATTTT. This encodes CATSTGQGDRADTQYF.

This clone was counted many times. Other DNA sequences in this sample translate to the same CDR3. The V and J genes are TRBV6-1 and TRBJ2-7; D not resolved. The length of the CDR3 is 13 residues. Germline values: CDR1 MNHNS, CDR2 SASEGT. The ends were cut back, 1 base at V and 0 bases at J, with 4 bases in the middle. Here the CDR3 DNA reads TGTGCCAGCAGTGAAGGGGGCTCCTACGAGCAGTACTTC. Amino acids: CASSEGGSYEQYF.

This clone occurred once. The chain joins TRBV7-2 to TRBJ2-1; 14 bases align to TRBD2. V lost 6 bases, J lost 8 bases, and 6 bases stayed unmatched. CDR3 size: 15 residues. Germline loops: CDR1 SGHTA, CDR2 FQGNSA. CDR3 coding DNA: TGTGCCAGCAGGCCGCCGGGACTAGCGGGAGATGAGCAGTTCTTC. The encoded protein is CASRPPGLAGDEQFF.

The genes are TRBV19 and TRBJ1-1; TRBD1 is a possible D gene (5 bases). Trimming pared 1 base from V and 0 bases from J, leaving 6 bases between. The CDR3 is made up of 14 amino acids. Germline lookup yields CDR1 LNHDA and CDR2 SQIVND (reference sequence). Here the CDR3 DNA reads TGTGCCAGTAGTATAGGACAGTTGAACACTGAAGCTTTCTTT. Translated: CASSIGQLNTEAFF.

The CDR3 loop reads CASSETSGSTDTQYF. The CDR3 DNA follows: TGTGCCAGCAGTGAGACTAGCGGGAGTACAGATACGCAGTATTTT. V gene TRBV25-1 combines with J gene TRBJ2-3, with 12 bases matching TRBD2. The germline V gene encodes CDR1 MGHDK and CDR2 SYGVNS. The CDR3 spans 15 residues. J lost 3 bases, V lost 3 bases, and 1 base had no gene match.

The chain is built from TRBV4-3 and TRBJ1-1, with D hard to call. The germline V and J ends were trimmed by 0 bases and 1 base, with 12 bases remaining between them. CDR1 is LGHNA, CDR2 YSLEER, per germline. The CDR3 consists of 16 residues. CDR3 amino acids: CASSQDSVPQNTEAFF. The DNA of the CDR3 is TGCGCCAGCAGCCAAGATTCCGTGCCCCAGAACACTGAAGCTTTCTTT.

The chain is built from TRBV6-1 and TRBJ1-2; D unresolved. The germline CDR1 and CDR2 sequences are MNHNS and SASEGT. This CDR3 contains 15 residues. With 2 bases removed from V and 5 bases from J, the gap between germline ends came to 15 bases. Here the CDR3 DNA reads TGTGCCAGCAGTGAACTAGGCACCCCAGCTTATGGCTACACCTTC. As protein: CASSELGTPAYGYTF.

The CDR3 DNA reads TGCGCCAGCAGCCAAGATCCCGGGACGGGCTCCTACGAGCAGTACTTC. It specifies CASSQDPGTGSYEQYF. The chain recombines TRBV4-3 with TRBJ2-7; tentatively, D is TRBD1 or TRBD2 (5 bases each). The V end was cut by 0 bases, the J end by 0 bases, with 12 bases between. CDR3 length: 16 amino acids. Germline loops: CDR1 LGHNA, CDR2 YSLEER.

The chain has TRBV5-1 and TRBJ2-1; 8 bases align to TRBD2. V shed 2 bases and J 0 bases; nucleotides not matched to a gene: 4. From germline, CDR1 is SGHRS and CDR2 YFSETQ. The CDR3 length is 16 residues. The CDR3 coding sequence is TGCGCCAGCAGCTTTAGCGGGACTAGCTCCTACAATGAGCAGTTCTTC. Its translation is CASSFSGTSSYNEQFF.

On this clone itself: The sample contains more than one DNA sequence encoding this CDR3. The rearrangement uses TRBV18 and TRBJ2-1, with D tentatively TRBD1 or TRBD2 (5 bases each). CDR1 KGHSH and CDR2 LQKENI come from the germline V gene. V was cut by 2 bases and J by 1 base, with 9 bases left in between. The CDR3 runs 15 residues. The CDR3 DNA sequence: TGTGCCAGCTCACCAGAGGGGTCATCCTACAATGAGCAGTTCTTC. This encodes CASSPEGSSYNEQFF.

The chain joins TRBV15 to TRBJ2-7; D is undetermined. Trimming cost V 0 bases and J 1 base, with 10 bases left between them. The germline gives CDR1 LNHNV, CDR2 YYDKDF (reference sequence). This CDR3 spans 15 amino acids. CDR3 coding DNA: TGTGCCACCAGCAGAGATCAGACGGCGTCCTACGAGCAGTACTTC. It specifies CATSRDQTASYEQYF.

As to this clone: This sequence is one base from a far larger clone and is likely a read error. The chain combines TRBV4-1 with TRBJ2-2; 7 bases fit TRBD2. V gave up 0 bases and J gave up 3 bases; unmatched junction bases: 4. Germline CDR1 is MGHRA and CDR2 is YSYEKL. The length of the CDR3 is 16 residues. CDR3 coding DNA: TGCGCCAGCAGCCAAGATCACAGCGGGGACACCGGGGAGCTGTTTTTT. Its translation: CASSQDHSGDTGELFF.